The 31 T cell receptor beta chains reported below all come from one sample, sequenced in a study of OX40 agonist ivuxolimab in advanced cancers. Assay used: immunoSEQ multiplex PCR; TCRdb lists only in-frame clones, some missing. The sample has fewer than 55,000 clones, roughly 84% seen once. The sequenced sample was CD4+ or CD8+ T cells sorted from blood, obtained in a trial of the OX40 agonist ivuxolimab. The origin of the receptors is an adult with an advanced solid tumor such as melanoma, head and neck, liver or kidney cancer.

The chain combines TRBV28 with TRBJ2-1, with D uncertain. Germline V lookup: CDR1 MDHEN, CDR2 SYDVKM. CDR3 length: 11 residues. Trimming took 5 bases from V and 13 from J, leaving 12 bases between them. Here the CDR3 reads CASSTSVPQFF. CDR3 in DNA: TGTGCCAGCAGTACAAGCGTCCCCCAGTTCTTC.

This chain uses TRBV19 with TRBJ2-5; TRBD1 aligns across 7 bases. Germline V gene sequence: CDR1 LNHDA, CDR2 SQIVND (reference sequence). The V gene end was trimmed by 5 bases and the J gene end by 2 bases; junction bases not matched to a gene: 8. This CDR3 contains 15 residues. CDR3 sequence (DNA): TGTGCCAGTAGTGGGACAGCCTCCCGACAAGAGACCCAGTACTTC. Translating it yields CASSGTASRQETQYF.

The genes are TRBV28 and TRBJ1-2; TRBD1 matches 9 bases. After removal of 4 bases from V and 4 bases from J, the junction contained 4 bases not matched to a gene. Germline CDR1 reads MDHEN; CDR2 reads SYDVKM. The CDR3 has 14 residues. This CDR3 reads CASSSGQGLYGYTF. CDR3 sequence (DNA): TGTGCCAGCAGTTCCGGACAGGGGCTCTATGGCTACACCTTC.

The gene calls are TRBV19 and TRBJ1-2; D gene unclear. The germline V gene encodes CDR1 LNHDA and CDR2 SQIVND (reference sequence). This CDR3 contains 14 residues. Trimming removed 3 bases from V and 4 bases from J, with 12 bases in between. DNA of the CDR3: TGTGCCAGTAGTATCCCCGACCTCCCCTATGGCTACACCTTC. Protein product: CASSIPDLPYGYTF.

The rearrangement links TRBV10-2 to TRBJ2-3; TRBD2 matches 10 bases. CDR3 length: 18 amino acids. The germline CDR1 and CDR2 sequences are WSHSY and SAAADI. V gave up 3 bases and J gave up 2 bases; unmatched junction bases: 11. CDR3 bases: TGCGCCAGCAGTGAAGGTGTAGCGGGGGGCCAAGACACAGATACGCAGTATTTT. Residues: CASSEGVAGGQDTDTQYF.

The J gene is TRBJ2-2, the V gene TRBV7-9; 7 nucleotides line up with TRBD1. Per the germline V gene, CDR1 is SEHNR and CDR2 is FQNEAQ (reference sequence). The CDR3 has 15 amino acids. The trim removed 1 base at V and 6 bases at J, leaving 5 bases unmatched. Here the CDR3 DNA reads TGTGCCAGCAGCTTAGGACAGGGCAACGCCGGGGAGCTGTTTTTT. This translates into CASSLGQGNAGELFF.

This sequence joins TRBV5-1 and TRBJ2-5; 9 bases are a match to TRBD1. The DNA end lines up better with TRBJ2-7; the J call may be wrong. CDR1 and CDR2 (germline): SGHRS, YFSETQ. The CDR3 is 15 residues long. In nucleotides, the CDR3 is TGCGCCAGCAGCTTGATGACAGGGGGACTCCCCGAGCAGTACTTC. Amino acids: CASSLMTGGLPEQYF.

V usage is TRBV4-3 and J usage is TRBJ2-2, with D possibly TRBD2 on 5 matching bases. Germline loops: CDR1 LGHNA, CDR2 YSLEER. The germline V and J ends were trimmed by 3 bases and 0 bases, with 11 bases remaining between them. The CDR3 is made up of 16 amino acids. The CDR3 region has the DNA TGCGCCAGCAGCCACGAGGGCGGCCCGAACACCGGGGAGCTGTTTTTT. Protein product: CASSHEGGPNTGELFF.

This CDR3 is CASSYGSRQETQYF. CDR3 nucleotide sequence: TGTGCCAGCAGCTATGGGTCACGGCAAGAGACCCAGTACTTC. The chain has TRBV5-5 and TRBJ2-5; D is undetermined. Per germline, CDR1 SGHKS and CDR2 YYEKEE (reference sequence). V was cut by 3 bases and J by 2 bases, with 11 bases left in between. This CDR3 spans 14 amino acids.

The chain joins TRBV13 to TRBJ2-3, with TRBD1 as a possible D gene (5 bases). This CDR3 region has 16 residues. Germline V gene data show CDR1 as PRHDT and CDR2 as FYEKMQ (reference sequence). V shed 2 bases and J shed 2 bases, with 14 bases lying between them. DNA for the CDR3: TGTGCCAGCAGCTTAAGTGGGGCCTACTCCACAGATACGCAGTATTTT. This translates into CASSLSGAYSTDTQYF.

The chain is built from TRBV29-1 and TRBJ2-7; TRBD2 matches at 9 bases. Unmatched junction bases numbered 7, after V lost 7 bases and J lost 0 bases. The germline CDR1 and CDR2 sequences are SQVTM and ANQGSEA. CDR3 size: 14 residues. CDR3 nucleotide sequence: TGCAGCGCAATACTAGCGGGCTACTCCTACGAGCAGTACTTC. Protein sequence: CSAILAGYSYEQYF.

This chain uses TRBV7-9 with TRBJ2-1; D uncertain. V was clipped by 5 bases and J by 0 bases, with 11 bases between them. The CDR3 loop spans 15 amino acids. CDR1 and CDR2 (germline): SEHNR, FQNEAQ (reference sequence). This CDR3 is CASSHDVDSYNEQFF. The CDR3 region has the DNA TGTGCCAGCAGCCACGACGTCGACTCCTACAATGAGCAGTTCTTC. Filled out from reference TRBV7-9 and TRBJ2-1, the complete variable domain reads DTGVSQNPRHKITKRGQNVTFRCDPISEHNRLYWYRQTLGQGPEFLTYFQNEAQLEKSRLLSDRFSAERPKGSFSTLEIQRTEQGDSAMYLCASSHDVDSYNEQFFGPGTRLTVL.

By frequency in the sample, this clone is medium-sized. The J gene is TRBJ2-1, the V gene TRBV6-4; 11 positions match TRBD2. This CDR3 has 15 residues. CDR1 and CDR2 from the germline V gene are MRHNA and SNTAGT. J was trimmed by 8 bases and V by 4 bases; bases with no gene match: 7. In DNA, the CDR3 is TGTGCCAGCAGTGCCACTAGCGGGAGTTCACATGAGCAGTTCTTC. This gives the protein CASSATSGSSHEQFF.

The V and J genes are TRBV13 and TRBJ1-2; D remains ambiguous. V lost 5 bases, J lost 8 bases, and 15 bases lay in between. Germline lookup yields CDR1 PRHDT and CDR2 FYEKMQ (reference sequence). The CDR3 is 13 residues long. CDR3: CASSTDALVGYTF. The CDR3 nucleotides read TGTGCCAGCAGCACAGACGCCCTGGTGGGCTACACCTTC.

The gene calls are TRBV9 and TRBJ1-4; 7 positions agree with TRBD1. Germline values: CDR1 SGDLS, CDR2 YYNGEE. The J segment lost 7 bases and the V segment lost 3 bases, leaving 12 bases of the junction unmatched. CDR3 size: 16 residues. The CDR3 region is CASSARGRDPSEKLFF. The CDR3 bases are TGTGCCAGCAGCGCAAGGGGGCGGGACCCAAGTGAAAAACTGTTTTTT. Combining the CDR3 with reference TRBV9 and TRBJ1-4 gives the whole variable domain DSGVTQTPKHLITATGQRVTLRCSPRSGDLSVYWYQQSLDQGLQFLIQYYNGEERAKGNILERFSAQQFPDLHSELNLSSLELGDSALYFCASSARGRDPSEKLFFGSGTQLSVL.

On this clone itself: One end of the junction fails to match germline, which may point to a read error. This chain connects TRBV27 to TRBJ1-1; no reliable D call. The CDR3 consists of 13 residues. CDR1 and CDR2 from the germline V gene are MNHEY and SMNVEV (reference sequence). The CDR3 reads CASRLLGITEAFF. DNA of the CDR3: TGTGCCAGCAGGTTATTGGGAATCACTGAAGCTTTCTTT.

This clone was picked up one time. The V and J genes are TRBV6-5 and TRBJ1-4; weak D call: TRBD1 (6 bases). CDR1 and CDR2 (germline): MNHEY, SVGAGI. Trimming stripped 1 base from V and 4 bases from J, with 10 bases between. The CDR3 spans 15 residues. In DNA form, the CDR3 reads TGTGCCAGCAGTTACTACTACAGGGATAATGAAAAACTGTTTTTT. It yields the protein CASSYYYRDNEKLFF.

V and J are TRBV9 and TRBJ2-2; 10 bases map to TRBD2. The ends lost 2 bases at V and 7 bases at J; junction bases unmatched: 8. This CDR3 is built from 16 residues. CDR1 SGDLS and CDR2 YYNGEE come from the germline V gene. CDR3 protein: CASSVGSSGGFGELFF. Here the CDR3 DNA reads TGTGCCAGCAGCGTGGGATCTAGCGGGGGATTCGGGGAGCTGTTTTTT.

The chain couples TRBV25-1 to TRBJ1-5; D unclear. The CDR3 spans 13 residues. Deletions cut 10 bases from V and 0 bases from J, with 10 bases between. The germline V gene encodes CDR1 MGHDK and CDR2 SYGVNS. The CDR3 reads CATQDYSNQPQHF. The CDR3 bases are TGTGCCACCCAAGACTATAGCAATCAGCCCCAGCATTTT. The whole variable domain, remainder taken from reference TRBV25-1 and TRBJ1-5, is EADIYQTPRYLVIGTGKKITLECSQTMGHDKMYWYQQDPGMELHLIHYSYGVNSTEKGDLSSESTVSRIRTEHFPLTLESARPSHTSQYLCATQDYSNQPQHFGDGTRLSIL.

This clone has just one count. J is TRBJ2-7 and V is TRBV6-6, with a tentative D call TRBD1 (6 bases). Germline values: CDR1 MNHNY, CDR2 SVGAGI (reference sequence). The CDR3 covers 13 residues. Trimming stripped 1 base from V and 5 bases from J, with 9 bases between. CDR3 in amino acids: CASSYFSGDEQYF. DNA for the CDR3: TGTGCCAGCAGTTACTTTTCAGGGGACGAGCAGTACTTC.

This clone was counted a single time. The chain links TRBV5-4 to TRBJ2-7; D unresolved. V was clipped by 0 bases and J by 3 bases, with 10 bases between them. Germline CDR1 and CDR2: SGHNT and YYREEE (reference sequence). This CDR3 contains 14 residues. CDR3 sequence reads: CASSLVAGNYEQYF. The CDR3 region has the DNA TGTGCCAGCAGCTTGGTGGCTGGAAACTACGAGCAGTACTTC.

The count of this clone is one. V usage is TRBV7-6 and J usage is TRBJ2-1; D possibly uses TRBD1 or TRBD2 (7 bases each). Per the germline V gene, CDR1 is SGHVS and CDR2 is FNYEAQ. Trimming removed 5 bases at V and 0 bases at J, with 17 bases between. This CDR3 has 17 amino acids. The CDR3 protein is CASSPTGRDSSYNEQFF. CDR3 nucleotide sequence: TGTGCCAGCAGCCCGACAGGGAGGGATAGCTCCTACAATGAGCAGTTCTTC.

The chain employs TRBV5-4 and TRBJ2-2; TRBD2 matches 10 bases. CDR1 is SGHNT, CDR2 YYREEE, per germline (reference sequence). Germline trimming cut 0 bases from V and 8 bases from J; bases unmatched to any gene: 10. The CDR3 contains 17 residues. This CDR3 is CASSLGGPSGSSGELFF. As DNA, the CDR3 is TGTGCCAGCAGCTTGGGGGGTCCTAGCGGGAGTTCAGGGGAGCTGTTTTTT.

The chain uses TRBV12-5 and TRBJ2-3; D might be TRBD2 (6 bases). CDR1 LGHNT and CDR2 FRNRAP come from the germline V gene. This CDR3 comprises 16 residues. With 3 bases removed from V and 4 bases from J, the gap between germline ends came to 17 bases. CDR3 loop: CASGFGGDGTPDTQYF. The DNA for the CDR3 is TGTGCTAGTGGTTTCGGCGGGGACGGAACTCCAGATACGCAGTATTTT.

The chain carries TRBV9 and TRBJ2-1, with D possibly TRBD1 on 6 matching bases. This CDR3 has 13 residues. V was trimmed by 4 bases and J by 10 bases, leaving 15 bases between them. CDR1 and CDR2 (germline): SGDLS, YYNGEE. In DNA, the CDR3 is TGTGCCAGCAGCCTCGGTGTAAGGGGGGAGCAGTTCTTC. It codes for CASSLGVRGEQFF.

V usage is TRBV7-9 and J usage is TRBJ2-1, with D perhaps matching TRBD1 or TRBD2 (6 bases each). This CDR3 has 17 residues. Trimming shortened V by 4 bases and J by 1 base, and 17 bases separated the two germline ends. CDR1 and CDR2 (germline): SEHNR, FQNEAQ (reference sequence). In nucleotides, the CDR3 is TGTGCCAGCAGCTCCCCTCTAACGGGGGCTTCCTACAATGAGCAGTTCTTC. Encoded protein: CASSSPLTGASYNEQFF.

Only one count was recorded for this clone. The rearrangement links TRBV2 to TRBJ2-5, with a tentative D call TRBD1 (6 bases). This CDR3 is built from 14 residues. The germline gives CDR1 SNHLY, CDR2 FYNNEI. V lost 8 bases and J lost 4, with 17 bases in between. CDR3 in DNA: TGTGCCAGCGTAAGAGTGACAGGCGGAGAGACCCAGTACTTC. Translated: CASVRVTGGETQYF.

This chain links TRBV6-1 with TRBJ2-7; TRBD1 aligns across 7 bases. The V and J ends lost 6 bases and 4 bases, in that order; junction bases with no gene match: 6. This CDR3 region has 13 residues. Germline loops: CDR1 MNHNS, CDR2 SASEGT. CDR3 DNA sequence: TGTGCCAGCAGGTACGACAGGGTTTACGAGCAGTACTTC. Translation: CASRYDRVYEQYF.

The CDR3 here is CASSLQGGNTEAFF. The CDR3 DNA follows: TGTGCCAGCAGCTTACAGGGTGGGAACACTGAAGCTTTCTTT. V usage is TRBV7-9 and J usage is TRBJ1-1; D possibly corresponds to TRBD1 (5 bases). Germline lookup yields CDR1 SEHNR and CDR2 FQNEAQ (reference sequence). Trimming removed 2 bases from V and 1 base from J, with 8 bases in between. The CDR3 has 14 residues. Filled out from reference TRBV7-9 and TRBJ1-1, the complete variable domain reads DTGVSQNPRHKITKRGQNVTFRCDPISEHNRLYWYRQTLGQGPEFLTYFQNEAQLEKSRLLSDRFSAERPKGSFSTLEIQRTEQGDSAMYLCASSLQGGNTEAFFGQGTRLTVV.

The chain recombines TRBV13 with TRBJ2-5, with TRBD2 as a possible D gene (6 bases). Trimming cost V 5 bases and J 2 bases, with 12 bases left between them. CDR3 length: 14 residues. Looked up from germline, CDR1 is PRHDT and CDR2 is FYEKMQ (reference sequence). The chain's CDR3 is CASSRNSGQETQYF. The CDR3 coding sequence is TGTGCCAGCAGCCGTAATAGCGGACAAGAGACCCAGTACTTC. The full variable domain, in which reference TRBV13 and TRBJ2-5 provide the parts outside the CDR3, is AAGVIQSPRHLIKEKRETATLKCYPIPRHDTVYWYQQGPGQDPQFLISFYEKMQSDKGSIPDRFSAQQFSDYHSELNMSSLELGDSALYFCASSRNSGQETQYFGPGTRLLVL.

The V call is TRBV2, the J call TRBJ2-1; 9 nucleotides line up with TRBD1. The J segment lost 3 bases and the V segment lost 3 bases, leaving 3 bases of the junction unmatched. The CDR3 runs 15 residues. From germline, CDR1 is SNHLY and CDR2 FYNNEI. CDR3: CASSEWDRVYNEQFF. The CDR3 nucleotides are TGTGCCAGCAGTGAGTGGGACAGGGTCTACAATGAGCAGTTCTTC.